The clone carrying this T cell receptor (beta chain) was detected ten times or more. This sample is part of a study of CD8+CD57+ T cells in acquired aplastic anemia. Both TCR beta VDJ combination and CDR3 sequence profiling were carried out. Genomic DNA was the template for this profiling. TCRdb reanalysed the reads using MiXCR and keeps one entry per CDR3 protein. The table lists some 120,000 distinct CDR3 sequences, less than 50% of them singletons. Whoever was chosen for sequencing had shown CD8+CD57+ cell expansion by flow cytometry. Sampling of blood occurred while the patients had still received no therapy. The clonotype originates from a human donor with aplastic anemia. The sample taken for sequencing was sorted CD4+, CD8+, or CD8+CD57+ T cells (not recorded which) from PBMCs.

The CDR3 is CSARDVKKGESGDPFF. CDR3 DNA: TGCAGTGCTAGAGATGTGAAGAAGGGGGAATCGGGTGATCCGTTCTTC. The chain links TRBV20-1 to TRBJ2-1; a possible D gene is TRBD1 (6 bases). The CDR3 covers 16 residues. Trimming stripped 0 bases from V and 15 bases from J, with 27 bases between. The V gene's germline CDR1 is DFQATT and CDR2 SNEGSKA (reference sequence).